Listed here are 17 T cell receptor beta chains from one sample, sequenced in a study of cytomegalovirus exposure and HLA in healthy donors. The primer mix had 60 Vbeta and 13 Jbeta primers. Clones were read by immunoSEQ multiplex PCR, and TCRdb kept only the in-frame ones, dropping some. The sample has over 150,000 clones; 84% are singletons. Sequencing input: PBMCs. These receptors were obtained from a girl aged 10 to 17 in good health and CMV-seropositive.

V usage is TRBV6-5 and J usage is TRBJ1-2, with D possibly matching TRBD1 (5 bases). The germline CDR1 and CDR2 sequences are MNHEY and SVGAGI. Deletions cut 3 bases from V and 6 bases from J, with 8 bases between. This CDR3 spans 12 amino acids. The chain's CDR3 is CASSYGTDGYTF. Here the CDR3 DNA reads TGTGCCAGCAGTTATGGGACTGATGGCTACACCTTC.

The genes are TRBV7-8 and TRBJ1-2, with D possibly matching TRBD1 (5 bases). The CDR3 is made up of 17 amino acids. Germline V gives CDR1 SGHVS, CDR2 FQNEAQ. V lost 2 bases and J 0 bases, leaving 16 bases between the germline ends. The CDR3 nucleotides are TGTGCCAGCAGCTTACGACGACAGTCCTTAACTAACTATGGCTACACCTTC. Its protein is CASSLRRQSLTNYGYTF.

This rearrangement joins TRBV12-5 to TRBJ2-7; 12 nucleotides align to TRBD1. Germline V gives CDR1 LGHNT, CDR2 FRNRAP. V shed 2 bases, J shed 7 bases, and the junction held 3 bases outside the gene matches. The CDR3 covers 14 residues. The CDR3 nucleotides read TGTGCTAGTGGTTTGCGGGACAGGGGGCAGGAGCAGTACTTC. It yields the protein CASGLRDRGQEQYF. The whole variable domain, filled in from reference TRBV12-5 and TRBJ2-7, reads DARVTQTPRHKVTEMGQEVTMRCQPILGHNTVFWYRQTMMQGLELLAYFRNRAPLDDSGMPKDRFSAEMPDATLATLKIQPSEPRDSAVYFCASGLRDRGQEQYFGPGTRLTVT.

The genes are TRBV9 and TRBJ2-7; 8 bases fit TRBD1. This CDR3 is 14 amino acids long. The V gene's germline CDR1 is SGDLS and CDR2 YYNGEE. V lost 3 bases and J lost 5; bases outside the gene matches: 7. The CDR3 nucleotides read TGTGCCAGCAGCGAGACAGGGGTCCCCCACGAGCAGTACTTC. This sequence encodes CASSETGVPHEQYF.

V gene TRBV27 combines with J gene TRBJ2-1; tentatively, D is TRBD1 (5 bases). This CDR3 comprises 16 residues. Germline CDR1 is MNHEY and CDR2 is SMNVEV (reference sequence). Between the trimmed V and J ends, which lost 5 bases and 5 bases, there was a span of 19 bases. The CDR3 DNA reads TGTGCCAGCAGTGAACAGGCGGACCCAACAAACAATGAGCAGTTCTTC. Protein: CASSEQADPTNNEQFF.

As to this clone: Other DNA sequences in this specimen translate into the identical CDR3. The V call is TRBV2, the J call TRBJ2-7; 8 bases align to TRBD1. The CDR3 length is 16 residues. The V segment lost 0 bases and the J segment 3 bases; nucleotides outside the gene matches: 7. Per the germline V gene, CDR1 is SNHLY and CDR2 is FYNNEI. Here the CDR3 reads CASSEARRTGNYEQYF. The DNA of the CDR3 is TGTGCCAGCAGTGAAGCGCGGCGGACAGGGAACTACGAGCAGTACTTC.

This clone was observed a few times. The chain combines TRBV27 with TRBJ1-2; 8 bases align to TRBD1. The CDR3 totals 13 residues. The V segment lost 3 bases and the J segment 3 bases; nucleotides outside the gene matches: 0. The germline V gene has CDR1 MNHEY and CDR2 SMNVEV (reference sequence). This chain's CDR3 is CASSLTGDYGYTF. In DNA form, the CDR3 reads TGTGCCAGCAGTTTGACAGGGGACTATGGCTACACCTTC.

CDR3 coding DNA: TGTGCCAGTAGTCCACGACTAGCGGGGGGCCCGAGCACAGATACGCAGTATTTT. Translation: CASSPRLAGGPSTDTQYF. The J gene is TRBJ2-3, the V gene TRBV19, with 13 nucleotides matching TRBD2. CDR1 is LNHDA, CDR2 SQIVND, per germline (reference sequence). This CDR3 has 18 amino acids. V gave up 5 bases and J gave up 0 bases; unmatched junction bases: 8. Full variable domain (missing parts from reference TRBV19 and TRBJ2-3): DGGITQSPKYLFRKEGQNVTLSCEQNLNHDAMYWYRQDPGQGLRLIYYSQIVNDFQKGDIAEGYSVSREKKESFPLTVTSAQKNPTAFYLCASSPRLAGGPSTDTQYFGPGTRLTVL.

This clone has just one count. The rearrangement uses TRBV7-3 and TRBJ2-7, with a weak D call TRBD2 (7 bases). This CDR3 spans 14 amino acids. From germline, CDR1 is SGHTA and CDR2 FQGTGA. V gave up 5 bases and J gave up 2 bases, with 13 bases separating them. CDR3 sequence reads: CASSLNGGPYEQYF. The CDR3 nucleotides read TGTGCCAGCAGCCTCAACGGGGGGCCCTACGAGCAGTACTTC.

Concerning this clone: This specimen includes other DNA sequences encoding the same CDR3. This chain connects TRBV12-5 to TRBJ1-3; D ambiguous. Trimming took off 0 bases at V and 3 bases at J, with 9 bases between the two ends. CDR1 and CDR2 from the germline V gene are LGHNT and FRNRAP. The CDR3 consists of 15 residues. The CDR3 is CASGLVAGSGNTIYF. Written as DNA, the CDR3 is TGTGCTAGTGGTTTGGTGGCGGGGAGTGGAAACACCATATATTTT.

This chain links TRBV11-3 with TRBJ2-7, with 7 bases aligning to TRBD2. This CDR3 is 16 amino acids long. In germline, CDR1 is SGHNT, CDR2 YENEEA. V gave up 5 bases and J gave up 5 bases; unmatched junction bases: 15. The CDR3 protein is CASSPRGLAGRHEQYF. In nucleotides, the CDR3 is TGTGCCAGCAGCCCCCGCGGATTAGCGGGCCGCCACGAGCAGTACTTC.

The chain joins TRBV4-2 to TRBJ1-1, with 11 bases that match TRBD1. CDR3 length: 15 amino acids. The trim removed 1 base at V and 4 bases at J, leaving 2 bases unmatched. Per the germline V gene, CDR1 is LGHNA and CDR2 is YNFKEQ. The CDR3 protein is CASSQGGTGGTEAFF. In DNA form, the CDR3 reads TGTGCCAGCAGCCAAGGCGGGACAGGGGGCACTGAAGCTTTCTTT.

This clone occurred a few times. The chain carries TRBV11-2 and TRBJ1-1, with D hard to call. The CDR3 has 13 residues. Germline assignment: CDR1 SGHAT and CDR2 FQNNGV. Trimming cost V 4 bases and J 4 bases, with 10 bases left between them. Written as DNA, the CDR3 is TGTGCCAGCAGCTCCCCGGGAAGCACTGAAGCTTTCTTT. The encoded protein is CASSSPGSTEAFF.

The chain links TRBV12-5 to TRBJ1-5, with D unclear. The CDR3 length is 19 residues. V was shortened by 0 bases and J by 2 bases, with 20 bases between the two germline ends. In germline, CDR1 is LGHNT, CDR2 FRNRAP. The CDR3 DNA reads as TGTGCTAGTGGTTTGGTACTGGATCGGGGAGAGCGAGGCAATCAGCCCCAGCATTTT. Amino acid sequence: CASGLVLDRGERGNQPQHF.

The count of this clone is one. The CDR3 reads CASSSEGRPNEKLFF. CDR3 coding DNA: TGTGCCAGCAGTTCAGAAGGGAGGCCTAATGAAAAACTGTTTTTT. The V gene is TRBV27, the J gene TRBJ1-4, with unresolved D. Germline CDR1 reads MNHEY; CDR2 reads SMNVEV (reference sequence). Trimming removed 4 bases from V and 3 bases from J, with 12 bases in between. The CDR3 is made up of 15 amino acids.

This clone was found once. V gene TRBV4-1 combines with J gene TRBJ2-1; 13 bases agree with TRBD2. CDR1 and CDR2 from the germline V gene are MGHRA and YSYEKL. The J segment lost 8 bases and the V segment lost 1 base, leaving 8 bases of the junction unmatched. This CDR3 spans 17 amino acids. The CDR3 DNA reads TGCGCCAGCAGCCAAGGGGCGACTAGCGGGGGGCTCTATGAGCAGTTCTTC. Protein product: CASSQGATSGGLYEQFF.

The CDR3 reads CASSLAGRGLGGETQYF. CDR3 in DNA: TGCGCCAGCAGCTTGGCCGGGCGGGGGCTGGGGGGAGAGACCCAGTACTTC. The chain combines TRBV5-1 with TRBJ2-5; weak D call: TRBD2 (7 bases). Germline V lookup: CDR1 SGHRS, CDR2 YFSETQ. The CDR3 contains 17 residues. V was clipped by 0 bases and J by 4 bases, with 19 bases between them.